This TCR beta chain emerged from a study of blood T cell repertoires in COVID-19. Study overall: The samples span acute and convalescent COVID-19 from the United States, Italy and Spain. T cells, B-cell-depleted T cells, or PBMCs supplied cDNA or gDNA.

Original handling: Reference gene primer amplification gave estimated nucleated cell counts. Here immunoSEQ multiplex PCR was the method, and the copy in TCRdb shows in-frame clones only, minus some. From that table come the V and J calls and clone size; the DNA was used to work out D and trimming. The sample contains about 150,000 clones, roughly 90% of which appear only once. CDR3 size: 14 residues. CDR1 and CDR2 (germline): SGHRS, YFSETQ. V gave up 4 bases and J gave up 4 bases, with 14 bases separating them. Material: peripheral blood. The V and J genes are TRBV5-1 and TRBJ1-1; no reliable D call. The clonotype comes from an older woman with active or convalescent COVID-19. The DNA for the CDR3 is TGCGCCAGCAGCGAGGTCCCGGTGGGCACTGAAGCTTTCTTT. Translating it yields CASSEVPVGTEAFF.